This T cell receptor beta chain originates from a study of T-cell memory formation after mild COVID-19 (dated by TCRdb to the early 2020s). Looking at the study overall: TCR sequence clusters from the two donors were largely donor specific. Two young, previously healthy adult volunteers, one female and one male, were included in the cohort. In a couple of donors, T-cell clones that expanded and contracted after mild COVID-19 were tracked by sequencing TCRalpha and TCRbeta repertoires over time.

In the germline V gene (reference sequence), CDR1 corresponds to LNHNV and CDR2 to YYDKDF. V is clipped by 2 bases and J by 6 bases, and the sequence between their germline boundaries is 8 bases long. From the cysteine up to the phenylalanine, the CDR3 has a length of 12 residues. Of all the DNA, just the CDR3 is kept, 36 bases in frame from base 1. Ficoll-Paque density gradient centrifugation was the method used to isolate PBMCs. Broader findings and caveats from the paper: SARS-CoV-2 specificity was not confirmed for the second-wave clones peaking on day 37. Contracting CD4+ clones were located mainly in the CM and EM memory subsets, whereas CD8+ clones were found to be enriched in EMRA. From day 15 to 85, contracting clones showed balanced CD4/CD8 phenotypes, whereas a second wave of clones that expanded from day 15 to 37 leaned towards CD4+. The study included only two mild cases, and larger cohorts that include severe cases with pre-infection samples were judged to be necessary. Some responding clones were detected in pre-infection memory, suggesting pre-existing cross-reactive memory T cells joined the SARS-CoV-2 response.

The instrument given in TCRdb is Illumina NovaSeq 6000. Using 5'RACE with constant-segment primers, TCRalpha and TCRbeta cDNA libraries were constructed, with sample barcodes and unique molecular identifiers added in the process. Trizol reagent was used to extract RNA from every sample. Libraries were amplified in two PCR steps, with a second sample barcode and Illumina TruSeq adapters added in the second step. Libraries were sequenced on an Illumina NovaSeq with 2 x 150 bp paired-end reads. Processing in the source paper ran as follows. Reads were demultiplexed and collapsed into UMI-guided consensus sequences with migec v1.2.7. Using mixcr v2.1.11, UMI consensuses were aligned to TRA and TRB V and J templates and then assembled into clonotypes. Clonotypes were classified as expanded or contracted when called significant by both edgeR and NoisET, with noise models trained on biological replicates. edgeR calls used a false discovery rate-adjusted p below 0.01 and a log2 fold-change threshold of 1. As an exploratory analysis of dynamics, max-normalized trajectories of the 1000 most abundant clonotypes were examined by PCA with hierarchical clustering. Separately sequenced CD4+ and CD8+ repertoires were used to assign a CD4 or CD8 phenotype to each responding clone. The raw public data were reprocessed by TCRdb itself: fastp quality trimming at Q25, MiXCR clonotype calling, in-frame beta chains only. Every entry covers one CDR3 protein and lists the most common genes and DNA from its rows. These V and J calls rely on TCRdb rather than the paper's analysis. The sample table holds approximately 500,000 distinct CDR3 sequences, of which nearly 25% were seen once. The ten largest clones capture about 12% of the sample.

This clonotype was picked up a small number of times. Its antigen has not been determined. No base qualities exist here, and no much larger clone lies one base off it. Here the chain combines TRBV15 and TRBJ2-7, with no confident D gene call. The sample taken for sequencing was PBMCs or a T cell subset sorted from them (not recorded which). This receptor was identified in an adult woman who had mild COVID-19 (a few samples of this study predate the infection). The sample titles of this study are shuffled in the database, so cell type and time point are left out; the donor was told from shared clones. The CDR3 has the sequence CATSRSMGEQYF. The DNA is as follows: TGTGCCACCAGCAGATCGATGGGCGAGCAGTACTTC.